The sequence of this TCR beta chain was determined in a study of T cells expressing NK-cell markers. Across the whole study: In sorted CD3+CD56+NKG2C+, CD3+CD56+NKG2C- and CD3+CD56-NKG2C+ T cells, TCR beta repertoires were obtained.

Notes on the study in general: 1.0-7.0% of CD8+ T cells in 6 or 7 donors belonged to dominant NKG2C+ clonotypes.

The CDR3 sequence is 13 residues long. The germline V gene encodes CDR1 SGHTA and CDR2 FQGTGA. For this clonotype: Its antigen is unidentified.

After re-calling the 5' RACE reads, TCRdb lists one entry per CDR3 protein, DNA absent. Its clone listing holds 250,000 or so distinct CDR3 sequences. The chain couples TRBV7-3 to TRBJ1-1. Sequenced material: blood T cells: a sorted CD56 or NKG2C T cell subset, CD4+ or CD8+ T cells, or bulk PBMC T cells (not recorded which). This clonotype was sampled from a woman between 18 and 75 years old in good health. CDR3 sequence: CASSATRQSEAFF.